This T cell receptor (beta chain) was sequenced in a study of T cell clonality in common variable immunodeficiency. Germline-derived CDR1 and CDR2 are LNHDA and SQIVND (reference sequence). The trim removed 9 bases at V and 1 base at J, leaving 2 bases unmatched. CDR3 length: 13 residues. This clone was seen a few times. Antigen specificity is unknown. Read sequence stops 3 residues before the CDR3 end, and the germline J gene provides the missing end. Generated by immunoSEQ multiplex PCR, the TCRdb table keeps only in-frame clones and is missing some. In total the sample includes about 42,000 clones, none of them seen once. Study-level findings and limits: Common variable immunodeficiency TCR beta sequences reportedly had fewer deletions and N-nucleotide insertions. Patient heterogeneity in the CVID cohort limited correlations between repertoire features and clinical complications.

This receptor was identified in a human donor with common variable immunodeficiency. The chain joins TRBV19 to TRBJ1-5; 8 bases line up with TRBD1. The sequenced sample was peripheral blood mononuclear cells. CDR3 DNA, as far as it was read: TGTGCCAGCAGGACAGGGAGCAATCAGCCC. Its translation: CASRTGSNQP. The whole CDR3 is CASRTGSNQPQHF.